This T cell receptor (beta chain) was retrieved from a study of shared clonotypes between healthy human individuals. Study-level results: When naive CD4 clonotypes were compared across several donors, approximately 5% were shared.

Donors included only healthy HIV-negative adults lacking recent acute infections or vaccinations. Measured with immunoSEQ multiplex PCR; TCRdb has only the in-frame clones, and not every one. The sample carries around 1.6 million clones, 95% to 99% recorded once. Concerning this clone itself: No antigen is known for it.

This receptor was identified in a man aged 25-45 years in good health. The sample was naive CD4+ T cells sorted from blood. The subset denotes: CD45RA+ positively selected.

The CDR3 DNA is TGCGCCAGCAGCCAAGATCCTCCGGGACTTTTGGTCGGTACCATATATTTT. Amino acid sequence: CASSQDPPGLLVGTIYF. The rearrangement links TRBV4-1 to TRBJ1-3; a possible D gene is TRBD1 (5 bases). V gave up 0 bases and J gave up 10 bases, with 22 bases separating them. This CDR3 spans 17 amino acids. Germline assignment: CDR1 MGHRA and CDR2 YSYEKL.